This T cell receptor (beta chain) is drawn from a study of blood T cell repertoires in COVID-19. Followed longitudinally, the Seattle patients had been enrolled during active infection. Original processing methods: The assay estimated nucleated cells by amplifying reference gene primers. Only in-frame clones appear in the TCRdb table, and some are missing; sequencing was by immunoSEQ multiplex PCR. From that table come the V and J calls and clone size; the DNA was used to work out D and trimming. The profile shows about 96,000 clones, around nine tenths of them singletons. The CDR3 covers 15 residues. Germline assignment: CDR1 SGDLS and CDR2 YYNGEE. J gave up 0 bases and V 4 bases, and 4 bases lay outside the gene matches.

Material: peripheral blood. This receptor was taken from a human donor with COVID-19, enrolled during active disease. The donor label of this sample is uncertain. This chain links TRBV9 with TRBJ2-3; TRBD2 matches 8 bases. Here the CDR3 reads CASSRGGPSTDTQYF. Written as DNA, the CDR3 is TGTGCCAGCAGCCGCGGGGGGCCTAGCACAGATACGCAGTATTTT.